This TCR delta chain is drawn from a study of gamma-delta chains in newborns, infants, children. TCRdb re-called clones from the reads via CATT. The sample shows 3,200 or so delta-chain clones, approximately 4.1% of them seen only once. Germline assignment: CDR1 GEAIGNYY and CDR2 EKD. V was clipped by 1 base and J by 0 bases; unmatched bases: 3. The CDR3 consists of 18 residues. This clone is medium-sized in the sample. Other DNA sequences in this sample translate to the same CDR3. This chain joins TRDV2 and TRDJ3; 9 nucleotides match TRDD3. The sequence derives from a child who was a newborn, infant or young child, either healthy, febrile or measles-vaccinated (not recorded which). Specimen: blood. CDR3 amino acids: CACDTLGDLSWDTRQMFF. In DNA form, the CDR3 reads TGTGCCTGTGACACACTGGGGGACCTCTCCTGGGACACCCGACAGATGTTTTTC.